A selection of T cell receptor beta chains follows, all from one sample in a study of T cells in Graves' hyperthyroidism and ophthalmopathy. MiXCR, applied by TCRdb to the multiplex PCR reads, yields one record per CDR3 protein. The sample lists approximately 490,000 distinct CDR3 sequences; 22% were seen once. Sequencing was carried out using blood. Receptor source: a woman aged 70-85 years with Graves' ophthalmopathy. Each CDR3 is given with its conserved first and last residue. D genes are given only for firm matches. The size field is filled for only some rows; it gives once, few, many or a size class.

J,V,D,size,CDR3,DNA
TRBJ1-1,TRBV29-1,TRBD1,many,CSGRTGGTEAFF,TGCAGCGGACGGACAGGAGGAACTGAAGCTTTCTTT
TRBJ1-2,TRBV18,TRBD1,.,CASSPSGQGATIYGYTF,TGTGCCAGCTCACCCTCTGGACAGGGGGCAACGATCTATGGCTACACCTTC
TRBJ2-3,TRBV5-1,.,.,CASSLGRVGDTQYF,TGCGCCAGCAGCCTGGGCAGGGTTGGGGATACGCAGTATTTT
TRBJ1-2,TRBV30,.,.,CAWRPITGANYGYTF,TGTGCCTGGCGACCGATCACAGGAGCTAACTATGGCTACACCTTC
TRBJ2-7,TRBV7-3,TRBD2,few,CASSPWGGGSYEQYF,TGTGCCAGCAGCCCCTGGGGGGGGGGCTCCTACGAGCAGTACTTC
TRBJ2-1,TRBV5-1,.,many,CASSPAGGRNNEQFF,TGCGCCAGCAGCCCGGCCGGGGGCAGGAACAATGAGCAGTTCTTC
TRBJ2-2,TRBV6-1,.,once,CASKRTGELFF,TGTGCCAGCAAACGGACCGGGGAGCTGTTTTTT
TRBJ2-3,TRBV12-3/TRBV12-4,.,.,CASRPDNTDTPYF,TGTGCCAGCAGGCCGGACAACACAGATACGCCGTATTTT
TRBJ2-3,TRBV5-1,.,.,CAISLRGFMTDTQYF,TGCGCCATCAGCCTGCGGGGATTTATGACAGATACGCAGTATTTT
TRBJ2-3,TRBV13,TRBD2,.,CASSYITTSGTTDTQYF,TGTGCCAGCAGCTATATCACGACTAGCGGGACCACAGATACGCAGTATTTT
TRBJ2-3,TRBV7-2,.,.,CASSLMGGSTDTQYF,TGTGCCAGCAGCTTAATGGGGGGCTCCACAGATACGCAGTATTTT
TRBJ2-1,TRBV20-1,TRBD2,few,CSANTGGRGTYNEQFF,TGCAGTGCCAACACGGGGGGGAGAGGGACCTACAATGAGCAGTTCTTC
TRBJ1-5,TRBV6-1,.,many,CASRHGDGRNQPQHF,TGTGCCAGCAGACACGGGGACGGACGCAATCAGCCCCAGCATTTT
TRBJ2-1,TRBV27,TRBD2,.,CASSALAGEFEQFF,TGTGCCAGCAGTGCACTAGCGGGAGAGTTCGAGCAGTTCTTC
TRBJ2-4,TRBV7-2,.,.,CASSAEGWNIQYF,TGTGCCAGCAGCGCAGAGGGGTGGAACATTCAGTACTTC
TRBJ2-3,TRBV27,.,.,CASRRPASTDTQYF,TGTGCCAGCAGAAGGCCCGCTAGCACAGATACGCAGTATTTT
TRBJ2-7,TRBV7-2,.,many,CASSPREGLYEQYF,TGTGCCAGCAGCCCCCGGGAAGGGCTCTACGAGCAGTACTTC
TRBJ1-1,TRBV6-1,.,many,CASSEELTEAFF,TGTGCCAGCAGTGAAGAGTTAACTGAAGCTTTCTTT
TRBJ2-2,TRBV10-1,.,.,CASTQGGSHTGELFF,TGCGCCAGCACCCAGGGGGGGTCCCACACCGGGGAGCTGTTTTTT
TRBJ2-1,TRBV7-9,TRBD1,.,CASSFGQGAGAETQFF,TGTGCCAGCAGCTTTGGGCAGGGGGCAGGAGCGGAGACCCAGTTCTTC
TRBJ2-1,TRBV18,.,few,CASSRTGSQEQFF,TGTGCCAGCTCACGGACTGGCTCCCAAGAGCAGTTCTTC
TRBJ1-5,TRBV10-3,.,.,CAIRQGGQPQHF,TGTGCCATCAGACAGGGTGGTCAGCCCCAGCATTTT
TRBJ2-7,TRBV28,.,.,CASRPPPRRVYEQYF,TGTGCCAGCAGGCCCCCCCCTAGACGCGTCTACGAGCAGTACTTC
TRBJ2-1,TRBV10-3,.,.,CAISESSQRSGSYNEQFF,TGTGCCATCAGTGAGTCAAGTCAGCGGTCCGGCTCCTACAATGAGCAGTTCTTC
TRBJ1-2,TRBV20-1,.,few,CSARGGAGAEGGYGYTF,TGCAGTGCTAGAGGAGGGGCAGGCGCCGAGGGTGGCTATGGCTACACCTTC
TRBJ2-3,TRBV7-2,TRBD2,few,CASSLGTSATDTQYF,TGTGCCAGCAGCTTAGGGACTAGTGCCACAGATACGCAGTATTTT
TRBJ2-7,TRBV7-3,TRBD2,.,CASSLKGLAEYYEQYF,TGTGCCAGCAGCTTGAAAGGACTAGCGGAATACTACGAGCAGTACTTC
TRBJ2-7,TRBV19,TRBD2,.,CASSFLAGERSSYEQYF,TGTGCCAGTAGTTTTCTAGCGGGTGAAAGAAGCTCCTACGAGCAGTACTTC
TRBJ2-5,TRBV24-1,.,.,CATSEIAPWRENEETQYF,TGTGCCACCAGTGAGATTGCCCCCTGGAGGGAAAACGAAGAGACCCAGTACTTC
TRBJ1-2,TRBV28,TRBD1,many,CASRGTAKYYGYTF,TGTGCCAGCAGGGGGACAGCAAAATACTATGGCTACACCTTC
TRBJ1-1,TRBV29-1,.,.,CSVAGRAVYTEAFF,TGCAGCGTCGCAGGGCGGGCTGTGTACACTGAAGCTTTCTTT
TRBJ1-6,TRBV20-1,TRBD1,few,CSANRGQMDSPLHF,TGCAGTGCGAACAGGGGGCAGATGGATTCACCCCTCCACTTT
TRBJ2-3,TRBV5-1,TRBD2,.,CASSSGLVAAGETDTQYF,TGCGCCAGCAGCTCCGGTTTGGTGGCAGCGGGAGAAACAGATACGCAGTATTTT
TRBJ2-7,TRBV7-9,.,many,CASLTTGTYEQYF,TGTGCCAGCCTCACGACTGGTACCTACGAGCAGTACTTC
TRBJ2-5,TRBV5-1,TRBD2,.,CASSLLTSAGETQYF,TGCGCCAGCAGCTTATTGACTAGCGCGGGAGAGACCCAGTACTTC
TRBJ2-6,TRBV5-4,TRBD1,.,CASSFRGGGQGWSGANVLTF,TGTGCCAGCAGCTTTAGAGGGGGGGGACAGGGCTGGTCGGGGGCCAACGTCCTGACTTTC
TRBJ2-3,TRBV9,.,.,CASSVGTLSTDTQYF,TGTGCCAGCAGCGTGGGTACCCTGAGCACAGATACGCAGTATTTT
TRBJ1-4,TRBV12-3/TRBV12-4,.,.,CASSFSGTDNEKLFF,TGTGCCAGCAGTTTTTCGGGAACAGATAATGAAAAACTGTTTTTT
TRBJ1-5,TRBV28,.,many,CASLGQEGYQPQHF,TGTGCCAGCCTGGGACAAGAGGGATATCAGCCCCAGCATTTT
TRBJ1-1,TRBV7-9,.,few,CASSLGTDTEAFF,TGTGCCAGCAGCTTAGGCACGGACACTGAAGCTTTCTTT
TRBJ2-7,TRBV28,TRBD2,.,CASSPIIPPAGRYEQYF,TGTGCCAGCAGTCCCATCATCCCCCCAGCGGGACGATACGAGCAGTACTTC
TRBJ1-1,TRBV4-1,.,.,CASRMTGNTEAFF,TGCGCCAGCAGGATGACAGGGAACACTGAAGCTTTCTTT
TRBJ2-7,TRBV7-3,.,.,CASSLGGSVDEQYF,TGTGCCAGCAGCTTAGGTGGGAGTGTGGACGAGCAGTACTTC
TRBJ2-1,TRBV27,TRBD1,few,CASSTRQGGIKSSYNEQFF,TGTGCCAGCAGTACCCGACAGGGTGGGATAAAGAGCTCCTACAATGAGCAGTTCTTC
TRBJ2-1,TRBV24-1,.,many,CATSVSDRDYYNEQFF,TGTGCCACCAGTGTTTCGGACAGGGACTACTACAATGAGCAGTTCTTC
TRBJ1-2,TRBV19,.,.,CASSYNRQTYGYTF,TGTGCCAGTAGCTACAACCGACAAACCTATGGCTACACCTTC
TRBJ1-5,TRBV28,TRBD1,many,CASSQGTVNQPQHF,TGTGCCAGCAGCCAAGGGACAGTCAATCAGCCCCAGCATTTT
TRBJ2-5,TRBV7-6,.,.,CASSLGGGTFKKTQYF,TGTGCCAGCAGCTTAGGGGGCGGGACTTTTAAAAAGACCCAGTACTTC
TRBJ2-2,TRBV7-3,.,many,CASSLMPVSSNTGELFF,TGTGCCAGCAGCTTAATGCCGGTGTCGTCGAACACCGGGGAGCTGTTTTTT
TRBJ2-1,TRBV10-1,.,.,CASSAGNEQFF,TGCGCCAGCAGTGCGGGCAATGAGCAGTTCTTC
TRBJ2-7,TRBV28,TRBD2,.,CASSRTGTRYEQYF,TGTGCCAGCAGTCGCACCGGGACTAGGTACGAGCAGTACTTC